This T cell receptor (beta chain) derives from a study of shared clonotypes between healthy human individuals. Looking at the study overall: The donors, a couple of women and a few men, were aged 18 to 49. Three CD4 naive, three CD4 memory, two CD8 naive and one CD8 memory plate were used per donor. Overall study results and limits: Among non-shared clonotypes, generation probabilities were lower than among those shared by all four donors.

On this clone itself: Antigen: not known.

The CDR3 totals 12 residues. V was shortened by 4 bases and J by 4 bases, with 8 bases between the two germline ends. Germline V lookup: CDR1 SQVTM, CDR2 ANQGSEA. Assay: immunoSEQ multiplex PCR; the TCRdb copy retains only in-frame clones and omits some. The sample yields approximately 620,000 clones, around 97% seen once. Into CD45RA+ naive and CD45RA-negative memory subsets, the CD4+ cells were split. Sequencing input: naive CD4+ T cells sorted from blood. Subset reported: CD45RA+ positively selected. The chain is built from TRBV29-1 and TRBJ1-3, with D unresolved. The source is a woman aged 25 to 39 in good health. CDR3 in amino acids: CSVVLPGNTIYF. CDR3 sequence (DNA): TGCAGCGTTGTATTACCCGGAAACACCATATATTTT. The full variable domain, with the rest looked up from reference TRBV29-1 and TRBJ1-3, is SAVISQKPSRDICQRGTSLTIQCQVDSQVTMMFWYRQQPGQSLTLIATANQGSEATYESGFVIDKFPISRPNLTFSTLTVSNMSPEDSSIYLCSVVLPGNTIYFGEGSWLTVV.